This T cell receptor (beta chain) was obtained from a study of vaccination and CD4 T cells after COVID-19. At the level of the study: Convalescent patients had positive nasal swab PCR results for SARS-CoV-2. Disease was mild in roughly 10 and severe in one.

Time point indicated: late sampling 161 to 241 days after vaccination in a few convalescent patients. Treatment of the sample: roughly 11-day PBMC culture with coronavirus spike peptide pools or control peptides (ViraFEST assay). The Oncomine TCR Beta short-read assay was applied to DNA of cultured CD4+ T cells. Investigators isolated genomic DNA from cultured CD4+ T cells. TCRdb re-derived calls from the PCR reads in MiXCR, one entry per CDR3 protein. Counted here are tens of thousands of distinct CDR3 sequences, roughly 40% occurring once; the ten biggest clones make up 9.9%. Trimming cost V 5 bases and J 2 bases, with 10 bases left between them. CDR3 size: 13 residues. Germline V lookup: CDR1 LNHNV, CDR2 YYDKDF (reference sequence). This clonotype has only a few counts. The antigen remains undetermined.

The sample here was CD4+ T cells from blood, cultured in vitro, taken about 7 months after SARS-CoV-2 vaccination. The rearrangement links TRBV15 to TRBJ2-7, with D unresolved. This TCR was recovered from a human donor who had recovered from COVID-19. The CDR3 DNA sequence: TGTGCCACCAGCCGTGGCAATGCCTACGAGCAGTACTTC. Encoded protein: CATSRGNAYEQYF.